This T cell receptor beta chain is from a study of T cell clonotyping in hematopoietic cell transplantation. Across the study: Cytoreduction preceded collection of pretransplant recipient samples.

Points from the study as a whole: Pathologically expanded recipient clonotypes increased progressively from day 30 to day 180 as diversity fell. Cells were unsorted, so CD4 and CD8 contributions were not separated.

CDR3 length: 13 amino acids. V trimming: 5 bases; J trimming: 5 bases; junction bases outside the gene matches: 2. The V gene's germline CDR1 is SGHTA and CDR2 FQGTGA. Notes on this clone: Its specificity is not known.

TCRdb's copy holds only in-frame clones and misses some; the assay was immunoSEQ multiplex PCR. The data hold approximately 42,000 clones, with 85% observed a single time. The time point was: recipient sample about 28 days before transplant, after cytoreduction. Blood collection times were about day -28 and days 30, 100, 180 posttransplant. Source: peripheral blood mononuclear cells, taken before stem cell transplant. The V and J genes are TRBV7-3 and TRBJ2-2; 7 nucleotides match TRBD1. This TCR came from a man aged 55 to 70 with acute myeloid leukemia. Some clones in this sample may be carry-over from other donors' samples. The CDR3 bases are TGTGCCAGCAGCGTACAGGGGACCGGGGAGCTGTTTTTT. Translation gives CASSVQGTGELFF.